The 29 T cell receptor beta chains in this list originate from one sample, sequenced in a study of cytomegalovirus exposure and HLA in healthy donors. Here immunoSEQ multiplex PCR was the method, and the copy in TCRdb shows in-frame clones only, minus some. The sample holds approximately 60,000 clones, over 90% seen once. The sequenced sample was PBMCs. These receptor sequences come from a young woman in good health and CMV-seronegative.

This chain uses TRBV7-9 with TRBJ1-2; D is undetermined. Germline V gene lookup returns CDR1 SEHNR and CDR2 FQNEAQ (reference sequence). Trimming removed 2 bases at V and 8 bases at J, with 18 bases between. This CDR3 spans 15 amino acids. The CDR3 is CASSLPVAGRWGYTF. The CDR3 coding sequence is TGTGCCAGCAGCTTACCGGTCGCGGGCCGGTGGGGCTACACCTTC.

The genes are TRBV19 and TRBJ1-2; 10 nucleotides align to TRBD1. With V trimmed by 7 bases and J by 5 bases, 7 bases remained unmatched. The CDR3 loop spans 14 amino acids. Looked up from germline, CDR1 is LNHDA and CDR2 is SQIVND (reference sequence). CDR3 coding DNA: TGTGCCAGTACTACATGGACAGGGGGTTATGGCTACACCTTC. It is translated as CASTTWTGGYGYTF.

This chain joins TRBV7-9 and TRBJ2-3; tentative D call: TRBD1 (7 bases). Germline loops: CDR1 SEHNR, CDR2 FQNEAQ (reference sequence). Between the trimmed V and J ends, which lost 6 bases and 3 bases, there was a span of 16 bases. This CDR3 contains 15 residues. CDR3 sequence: CASRQGGGMTDTQYF. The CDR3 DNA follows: TGTGCCAGCAGGCAGGGGGGTGGGATGACAGATACGCAGTATTTT.

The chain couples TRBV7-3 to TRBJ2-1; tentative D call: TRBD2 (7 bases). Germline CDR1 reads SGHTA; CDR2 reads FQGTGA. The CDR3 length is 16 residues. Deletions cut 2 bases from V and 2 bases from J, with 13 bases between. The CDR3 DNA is TGTGCCAGCAGCTTATATGCGGGGGCGCCCTACAATGAGCAGTTCTTC. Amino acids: CASSLYAGAPYNEQFF.

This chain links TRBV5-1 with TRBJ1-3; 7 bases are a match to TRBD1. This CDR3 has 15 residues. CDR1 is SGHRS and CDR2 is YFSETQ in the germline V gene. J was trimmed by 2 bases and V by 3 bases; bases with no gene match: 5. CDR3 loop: CASSSDRFAGNTIYF. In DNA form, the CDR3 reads TGCGCCAGCAGCTCGGACAGGTTTGCTGGAAACACCATATATTTT.

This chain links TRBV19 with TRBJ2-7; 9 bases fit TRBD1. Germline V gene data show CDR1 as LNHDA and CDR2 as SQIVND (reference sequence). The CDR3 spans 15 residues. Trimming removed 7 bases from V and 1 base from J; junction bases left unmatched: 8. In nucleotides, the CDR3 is TGTGCCAGTATGGGGGTGGGACAGGGTTCCTACGAGCAGTACTTC. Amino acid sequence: CASMGVGQGSYEQYF.

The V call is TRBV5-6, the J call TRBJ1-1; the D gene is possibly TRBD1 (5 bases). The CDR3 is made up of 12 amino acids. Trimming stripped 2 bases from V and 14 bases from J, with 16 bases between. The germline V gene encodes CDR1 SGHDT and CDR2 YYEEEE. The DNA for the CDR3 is TGTGCCAGCAGCTTCCTTCAGGGTTCTCACTTCTTT. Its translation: CASSFLQGSHFF.

The CDR3 DNA is TGTGCCAGCAGCTTACGGTCTGGGGCCTTCACCAATACGCAGTATTTT. It codes for CASSLRSGAFTNTQYF. The chain recombines TRBV7-9 with TRBJ2-3, with D perhaps matching TRBD1 (5 bases). The V end lost 2 bases, the J end lost 7 bases, and 19 bases lay between the germline ends. The CDR3 covers 16 residues. From germline, CDR1 is SEHNR and CDR2 FQNEAQ (reference sequence).

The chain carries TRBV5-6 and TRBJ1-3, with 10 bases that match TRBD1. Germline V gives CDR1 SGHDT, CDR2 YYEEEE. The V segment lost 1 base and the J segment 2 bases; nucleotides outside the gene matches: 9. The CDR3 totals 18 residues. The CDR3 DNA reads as TGTGCCAGCAGCTTGAAGGGACAGGGGATCGGGGCTGGAAACACCATATATTTT. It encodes CASSLKGQGIGAGNTIYF.

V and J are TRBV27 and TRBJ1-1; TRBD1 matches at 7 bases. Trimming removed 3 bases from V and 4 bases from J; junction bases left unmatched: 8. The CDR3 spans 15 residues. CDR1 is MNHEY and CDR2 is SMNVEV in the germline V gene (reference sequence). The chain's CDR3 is CASSFGRSGGTEAFF. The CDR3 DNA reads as TGTGCCAGCAGTTTCGGCCGGTCAGGGGGCACTGAAGCTTTCTTT.

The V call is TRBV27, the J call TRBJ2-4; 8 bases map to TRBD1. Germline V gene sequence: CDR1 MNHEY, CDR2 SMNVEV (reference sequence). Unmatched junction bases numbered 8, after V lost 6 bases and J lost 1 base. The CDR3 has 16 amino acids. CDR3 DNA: TGTGCCAGCAGGTCAGGGGGCTATGGGGCCAAAAACATTCAGTACTTC. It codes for CASRSGGYGAKNIQYF.

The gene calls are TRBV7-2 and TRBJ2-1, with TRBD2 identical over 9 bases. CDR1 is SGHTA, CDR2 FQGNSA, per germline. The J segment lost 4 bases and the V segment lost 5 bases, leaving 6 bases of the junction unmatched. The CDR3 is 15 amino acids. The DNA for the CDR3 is TGTGCCAGCAGCACTGGACTAGCGCAGTACAATGAGCAGTTCTTC. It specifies CASSTGLAQYNEQFF.

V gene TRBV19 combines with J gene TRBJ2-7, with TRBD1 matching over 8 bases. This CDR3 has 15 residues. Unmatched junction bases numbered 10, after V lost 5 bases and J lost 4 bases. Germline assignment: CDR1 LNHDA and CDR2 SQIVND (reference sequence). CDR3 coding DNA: TGTGCCAGTAGTCGCCAGGGGGCTAGTTCTTACGAGCAGTACTTC. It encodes CASSRQGASSYEQYF.

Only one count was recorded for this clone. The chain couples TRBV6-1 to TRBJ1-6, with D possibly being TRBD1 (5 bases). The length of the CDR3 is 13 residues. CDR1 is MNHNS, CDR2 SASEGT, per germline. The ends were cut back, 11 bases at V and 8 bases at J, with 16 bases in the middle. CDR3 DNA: TGTGCCGCGGGGGACTGGGTAGATTCACCCCTCCACTTT. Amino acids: CAAGDWVDSPLHF.

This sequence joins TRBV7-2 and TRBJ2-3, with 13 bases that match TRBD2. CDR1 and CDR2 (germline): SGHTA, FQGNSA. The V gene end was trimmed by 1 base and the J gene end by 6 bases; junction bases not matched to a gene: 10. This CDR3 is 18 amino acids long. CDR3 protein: CASSLVGAGLAGLDTQYF. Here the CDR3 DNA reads TGTGCCAGCAGCTTAGTTGGGGCGGGACTAGCGGGACTGGATACGCAGTATTTT. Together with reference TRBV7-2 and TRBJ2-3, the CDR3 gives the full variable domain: GAGVSQSPSNKVTEKGKDVELRCDPISGHTALYWYRQSLGQGLEFLIYFQGNSAPDKSGLPSDRFSAERTGGSVSTLTIQRTQQEDSAVYLCASSLVGAGLAGLDTQYFGPGTRLTVL.

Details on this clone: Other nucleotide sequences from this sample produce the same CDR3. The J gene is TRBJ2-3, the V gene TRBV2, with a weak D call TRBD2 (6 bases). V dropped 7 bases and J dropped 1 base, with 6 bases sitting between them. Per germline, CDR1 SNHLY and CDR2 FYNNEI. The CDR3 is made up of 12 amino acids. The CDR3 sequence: CASTGGTDTQYF. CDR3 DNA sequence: TGTGCCAGCACGGGAGGCACAGATACGCAGTATTTT.

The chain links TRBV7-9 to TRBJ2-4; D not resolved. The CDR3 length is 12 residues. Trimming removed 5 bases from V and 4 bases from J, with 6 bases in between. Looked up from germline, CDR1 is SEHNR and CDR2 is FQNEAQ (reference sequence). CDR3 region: CASSPVKNIQYF. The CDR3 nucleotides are TGTGCCAGCAGCCCCGTAAAAAACATTCAGTACTTC.

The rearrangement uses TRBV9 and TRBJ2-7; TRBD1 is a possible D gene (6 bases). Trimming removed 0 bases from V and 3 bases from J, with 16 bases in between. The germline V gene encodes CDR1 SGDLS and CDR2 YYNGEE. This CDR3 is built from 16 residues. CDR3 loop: CASSVVNRDIIYEQYV. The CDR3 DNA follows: TGTGCCAGCAGCGTAGTTAACCGGGACATAATCTACGAGCAGTACGTC.

The CDR3 DNA reads as TGTGCCATCACCAATGGCAGGGATGCGGAGACCCAGTACTTC. Amino acids: CAITNGRDAETQYF. The gene calls are TRBV10-3 and TRBJ2-5; D is possibly TRBD1 (5 bases). The CDR3 loop spans 14 amino acids. Between the trimmed V and J ends, which lost 7 bases and 5 bases, there was a span of 17 bases. Germline CDR1 ENHRY, CDR2 SYGVKD.

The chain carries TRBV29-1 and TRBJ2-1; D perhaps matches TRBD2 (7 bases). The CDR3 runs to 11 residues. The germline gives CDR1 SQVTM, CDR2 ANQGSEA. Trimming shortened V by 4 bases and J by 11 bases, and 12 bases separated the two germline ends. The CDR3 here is CSVAGGGKQFF. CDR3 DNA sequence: TGCAGCGTTGCGGGGGGCGGGAAGCAGTTCTTC.

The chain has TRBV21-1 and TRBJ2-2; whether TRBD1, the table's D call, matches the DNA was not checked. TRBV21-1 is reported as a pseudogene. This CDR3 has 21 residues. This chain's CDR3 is CASSNGLGQGADLCVPGELFF. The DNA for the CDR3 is TGTGCCAGCAGCAATGGCCTGGGACAGGGGGCAGACTTATGTGTCCCCGGGGAGCTGTTTTTT.

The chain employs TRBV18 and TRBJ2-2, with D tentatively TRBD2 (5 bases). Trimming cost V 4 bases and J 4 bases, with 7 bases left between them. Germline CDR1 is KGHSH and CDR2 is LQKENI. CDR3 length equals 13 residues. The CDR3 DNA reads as TGTGCCAGCTCACTGGACTCCACCGGGGAGCTGTTTTTT. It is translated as CASSLDSTGELFF. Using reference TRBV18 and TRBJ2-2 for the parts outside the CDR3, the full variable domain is NAGVMQNPRHLVRRRGQEARLRCSPMKGHSHVYWYRQLPEEGLKFMVYLQKENIIDESGMPKERFSAEFPKEGPSILRIQQVVRGDSAAYFCASSLDSTGELFFGEGSRLTVL.

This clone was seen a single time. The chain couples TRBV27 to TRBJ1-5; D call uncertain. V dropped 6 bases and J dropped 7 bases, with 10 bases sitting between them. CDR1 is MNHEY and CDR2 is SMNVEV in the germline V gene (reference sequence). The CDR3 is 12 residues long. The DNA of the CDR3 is TGTGCCAGCAGCCCAGGAGGGCAGCCCCAGCATTTT. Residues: CASSPGGQPQHF.

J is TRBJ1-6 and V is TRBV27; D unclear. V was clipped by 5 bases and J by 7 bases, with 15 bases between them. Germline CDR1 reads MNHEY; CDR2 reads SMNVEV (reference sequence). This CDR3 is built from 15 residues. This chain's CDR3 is CASSIFRVGNSPLHF. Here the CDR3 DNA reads TGTGCCAGCAGTATTTTTCGGGTCGGGAATTCACCCCTCCACTTT.

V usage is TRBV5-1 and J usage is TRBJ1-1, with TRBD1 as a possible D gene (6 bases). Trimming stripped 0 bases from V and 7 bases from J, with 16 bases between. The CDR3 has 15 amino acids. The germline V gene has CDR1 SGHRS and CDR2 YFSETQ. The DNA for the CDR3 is TGCGCCAGCAGCTTGGTGGTACAGGGTGAGGGTGAAGCTTTCTTT. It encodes CASSLVVQGEGEAFF.

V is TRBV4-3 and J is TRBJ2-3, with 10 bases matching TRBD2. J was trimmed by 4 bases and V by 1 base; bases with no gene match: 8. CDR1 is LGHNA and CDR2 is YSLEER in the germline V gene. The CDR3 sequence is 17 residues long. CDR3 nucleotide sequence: TGCGCCAGCAGCCAAGTAGAAAAGCGGGAGGGCCCAGATACGCAGTATTTT. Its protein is CASSQVEKREGPDTQYF.

DNA of the CDR3: TGTGCCACCAGCAGAGGACCCAAAGAAGTGGGGCCGGAGCAGTTCTTC. Translation: CATSRGPKEVGPEQFF. The rearrangement joins TRBV15 to TRBJ2-1; possibly TRBD1 for D (5 bases). Trimming cost V 1 base and J 10 bases, with 20 bases left between them. The CDR3 runs to 16 residues. Germline V gene sequence: CDR1 LNHNV, CDR2 YYDKDF (reference sequence).

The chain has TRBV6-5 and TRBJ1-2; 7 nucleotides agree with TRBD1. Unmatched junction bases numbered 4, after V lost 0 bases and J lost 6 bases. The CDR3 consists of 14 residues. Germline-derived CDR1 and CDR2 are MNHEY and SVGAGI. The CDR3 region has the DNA TGTGCCAGCAGTTACTCGACAGGGAACCATGGCTACACCTTC. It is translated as CASSYSTGNHGYTF.

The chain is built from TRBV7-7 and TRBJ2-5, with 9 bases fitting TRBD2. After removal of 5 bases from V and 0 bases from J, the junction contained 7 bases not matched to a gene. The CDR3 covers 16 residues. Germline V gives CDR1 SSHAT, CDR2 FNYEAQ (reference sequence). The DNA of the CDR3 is TGTGCCAGCAGCCCTAGGGCGGGAGGGTACCAAGAGACCCAGTACTTC. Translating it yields CASSPRAGGYQETQYF.